This TCR beta chain is from a study of metastatic and nonmetastatic thyroid tumors (dated by TCRdb to 2018 to 2020). At the level of the whole study: Repertoires from peripheral blood and from tumor or nodule tissue samples of malignant and benign thyroid patients were compared. Overall study results and their limits: TCR beta diversity was reported as significantly higher in malignant tumors than in benign nodules, in both blood and tumor samples.

Ten or more counts support this clone. Its specific antigen is unknown. The sample holds no much larger clone one base away, and base qualities are not on file. No patient had received any treatment before thyroid surgery. Patient clinical samples collected from about 2012 to 2019 were retrospectively analysed using T-cell receptor beta sequencing. Library preparation used PCR. These reads were obtained on an Illumina HiSeq 4000. High-throughput sequencing was used to profile the CDR3 region of the TCR beta-chain in every patient. Processing in the source paper ran as follows. The researchers built a classifier to tell apart papillary thyroid cancer patients with distant metastasis, based on CDR3 differences among clinicopathological groups. The Shannon index was used to assess repertoire diversity, and the Morisita-Horn index was used to assess tumor-blood repertoire similarity. The public sequencing data were trimmed at Q25 with fastp and processed into clonotypes with MiXCR by TCRdb, which kept only in-frame beta chains. The V and J calls were determined by TCRdb, not by the authors. Across this sample there are some 69,000 clones, with 14% seen only once. The ten largest clones take up more than 6.5% of the sample.

V loses 8 bases of germline sequence and J loses 1 base, and the interval between the two ends is 12 bases. Including the terminal cysteine and phenylalanine, the CDR3 comprises 14 residues. The sequence is cut down to CDR3 DNA, 42 bases in frame from base 1. CDR1 and CDR2, per the germline V gene, are MNHNS and SASEGT. Material for sequencing was blood. The TCR sequence derives from a male donor with papillary thyroid cancer or a benign thyroid nodule (not recorded which). Some clones in this sample may be carry-over from other donors' samples. The receptor chain draws on TRBV6-1 and TRBJ2-4, with an unclear D gene assignment. The CDR3 region: CASGGPGAKNIQYF. The DNA sequence is TGTGCCAGCGGTGGCCCCGGGGCCAAAAACATTCAGTACTTC.